A selection of T cell receptor beta chains follows, all from one sample in a study of CD8 T cells in ankylosing spondylitis. MiXCR, applied by TCRdb to the 5' RACE reads, yields one record per CDR3 protein. Counted here are hundreds of thousands of distinct CDR3 sequences, about an eighth occurring once; the ten biggest clones make up roughly 0.51%. Sequenced input: blood, either unsorted or a sorted T cell fraction (not recorded which). Receptor source: a male donor with ankylosing spondylitis. The CDR3 runs from the conserved cysteine through the conserved F or W. A D gene is named only where the DNA matches it firmly. Not all rows give a size; the values are once, few, many and, for expanded clones, a class.

TRBJ1-2 | many | - | TRBV5-1 | TGCGCCAGCAGCTTGGAGGCCGGTTTTAACTATGGCTACACCTTC | CASSLEAGFNYGYTF
TRBJ2-5 | - | - | TRBV10-3 | TGTGCCATCAGTGAGCTCCGACAGCGCCCGGGGGAGACCCAGTACTTC | CAISELRQRPGETQYF
TRBJ2-4 | - | TRBD2 | TRBV6-2/TRBV6-3 | TGTGCCAGCAGGCGGACTAGCGGGAGTTCCGCCAAAAACATTCAGTACTTC | CASRRTSGSSAKNIQYF
TRBJ2-1 | few | TRBD1 | TRBV12-3/TRBV12-4 | TGTGCCAGCAGTTTAAGACAGGGGAAGGCTGAGCAGTTCTTC | CASSLRQGKAEQFF
TRBJ1-6 | - | - | TRBV20-1 | TGCAGTGCTAGCGTGGTTGATTCACCCCTCCACTTT | CSASVVDSPLHF
TRBJ1-1 | - | - | TRBV20-1 | TGCAGTGCCGCCATGGACAGTTATGTTACTGAAGCTTTCTTT | CSAAMDSYVTEAFF
TRBJ1-4 | many | - | TRBV12-3/TRBV12-4 | TGTGCCAGCAGTTTTATACAGGGCGATAATGAAAAACTGTTTTTT | CASSFIQGDNEKLFF
TRBJ2-2 | - | - | TRBV20-1 | TGCAGTGCTAGTTTTGCCCTGACCGGGGAGCTGTTTTTT | CSASFALTGELFF
TRBJ1-2 | many | TRBD1 | TRBV7-2 | TGTGCCAGCAGCTTAGTGACAGGGTTGGACTATGGCTACACCTTC | CASSLVTGLDYGYTF
TRBJ2-1 | many | - | TRBV18 | TGTGCCAGCTCACCACCGTCCCTAAAGAATGAGCAGTTCTTC | CASSPPSLKNEQFF
TRBJ1-2 | few | - | TRBV6-1 | TGTGCCAGCACAATCCTGGGACACCTTTATGGCTACACCTTC | CASTILGHLYGYTF
TRBJ1-1 | few | - | TRBV18 | TGTGCCAGCTCACCAGGGGTATGGGACACTGAAGCTTTCTTT | CASSPGVWDTEAFF
TRBJ1-1 | few | - | TRBV12-3/TRBV12-4 | TGTGCCAGCAGCCTGCGACCGCGGAACACTGAAGCTTTCTTT | CASSLRPRNTEAFF
TRBJ2-1 | - | TRBD2 | TRBV20-1 | TGCAGTGCTGGCAGGCTAGCGGGGGGGCCTTTCTATGAGCAGTTCTTC | CSAGRLAGGPFYEQFF
TRBJ1-1 | few | - | TRBV12-3/TRBV12-4 | TGTGCCAGCAGTTTAAGTCGATATGCGAGCACTGAAGCTTTCTTT | CASSLSRYASTEAFF
TRBJ2-1 | - | TRBD2 | TRBV10-3 | TGTGCCATCAGTGAGTGGGGGGGTAGCGGGGGCGAGCAGTTCTTC | CAISEWGGSGGEQFF
TRBJ1-5 | - | - | TRBV12-5 | TGTGCTAGTGGTTTCCCCCCACAGGGTTTCAGCAATCAGCCCCAGCATTTT | CASGFPPQGFSNQPQHF
TRBJ2-7 | few | TRBD2 | TRBV20-1 | TGCAGTGCTATGCTAGCGGGGGGGCCGTACGAGCAGTACTTC | CSAMLAGGPYEQYF
TRBJ2-3 | - | - | TRBV7-6 | TGTGCCAGCAGCTTTAGGGGTACAGGCAGCCCCACAGATACGCAGTATTTT | CASSFRGTGSPTDTQYF
TRBJ2-1 | - | - | TRBV24-1 | TGTGCCACCAGTGACCCAGAAGGAGGGGGGACCTACAATGAGCAGTTCTTC | CATSDPEGGGTYNEQFF
TRBJ1-2 | few | TRBD1 | TRBV7-2 | TGTGCCAGCAGCCTGCAGACAGGGGGGAACTATGGCTACACCTTC | CASSLQTGGNYGYTF
TRBJ2-3 | many | TRBD2 | TRBV5-1 | TGCGCCAGCAGCCGACGAGCGGGGAGCACAGATACGCAGTATTTT | CASSRRAGSTDTQYF
TRBJ2-1 | - | - | TRBV15 | TGTGCCACCAGCAGACTAGCGCTTTCCCTTGAGCAGTTCTTC | CATSRLALSLEQFF
TRBJ2-7 | - | - | TRBV10-3 | TGTGCCATCAGTGACCCCGCTAGAGCCAACGAGCAGTACTTC | CAISDPARANEQYF
TRBJ1-1 | - | TRBD1 | TRBV6-1 | TGTGCCAGCACTAGACAGGGCTCGGGGACTGAAGCTTTCTTT | CASTRQGSGTEAFF
TRBJ2-7 | - | - | TRBV4-3 | TGCGCCAGCAGCCTCGGGGCTGGGGCCGAGCAGTACTTC | CASSLGAGAEQYF
TRBJ2-7 | - | - | TRBV14 | TGTGCCAGCAGCCTGGAGGGACCACACTACGAGCAGTACTTC | CASSLEGPHYEQYF
TRBJ2-3 | few | - | TRBV6-2/TRBV6-3 | TGTGCCAGCACCCGCCAAGCTCTCACAGATACGCAGTATTTT | CASTRQALTDTQYF
TRBJ1-2 | - | TRBD1 | TRBV11-2 | TGTGCCAGCAGCTTAAAGGTGGGGACAGGGGGAAACTATGGCTACACCTTC | CASSLKVGTGGNYGYTF
TRBJ1-6 | - | - | TRBV27 | TGTGCCAGCAGTCCAGGGACGTCCTATAATTCACCCCTCCACTTT | CASSPGTSYNSPLHF
TRBJ2-1 | - | TRBD1 | TRBV20-1 | TGCAGTGCATCCAAAGGGACAGGGGGCTATGAGCAGTTCTTC | CSASKGTGGYEQFF
TRBJ2-7 | few | - | TRBV24-1 | TGTGCCACGGGACTGACAGGCGGCGAGCAGTACTTC | CATGLTGGEQYF
TRBJ2-3 | - | TRBD2 | TRBV5-1 | TGCGCCAGCAGCTGGAGCGGGGGAACTAGCACAGATACGCAGTATTTT | CASSWSGGTSTDTQYF
TRBJ1-2 | - | - | TRBV10-2 | TGCGCCAGCAGTGAGCAGGGGAATTCCTATGGCTACACCTTC | CASSEQGNSYGYTF
TRBJ2-5 | - | - | TRBV7-8 | TGTGCCAGCAGCCCGACTGAAGATACCCAGTACTTC | CASSPTEDTQYF